The 5 T cell receptor beta chains presented below share a single source sample, sequenced in a study of neurological immune-mediated disorders. TCRdb redid the calling of the 5' RACE reads with MiXCR, one entry per CDR3 protein. This sample yields fewer than 55,000 distinct CDR3 sequences, of which roughly 12% are seen a single time; approximately 10% belongs to the top ten. Regarding time point: longitudinal time-point 3. Sequenced sample: PBMCs. The source of these receptors is a male donor with HTLV-1-associated myelopathy (HAM/TSP).

This clonotype was observed many times. The rearrangement links TRBV3-1 to TRBJ1-4, with D perhaps TRBD1 (5 bases). V was clipped by 3 bases and J by 8 bases, with 16 bases between them. CDR1 LGHDT and CDR2 YNNKEL come from the germline V gene (reference sequence). The CDR3 totals 15 residues. The DNA for the CDR3 is TGTGCCAGCAGCCAGGTCCAGGGAGGTTACGAAAAACTGTTTTTT. Translating it yields CASSQVQGGYEKLFF.

This clonotype has ten or more counts. The genes are TRBV7-2 and TRBJ1-4; D not certain. This CDR3 is 15 amino acids long. Germline CDR1 and CDR2: SGHTA and FQGNSA. Trimming removed 5 bases at V and 0 bases at J, with 10 bases between. The chain's CDR3 is CASSPWGATNEKLFF. In nucleotides, the CDR3 is TGTGCCAGCAGCCCCTGGGGTGCAACTAATGAAAAACTGTTTTTT.

This clonotype showed up many times. This sequence joins TRBV20-1 and TRBJ2-3; 7 bases align to TRBD2. Germline trimming cut 5 bases from V and 5 bases from J; bases unmatched to any gene: 19. The CDR3 is 17 residues long. CDR1 DFQATT and CDR2 SNEGSKA come from the germline V gene (reference sequence). The CDR3 bases are TGCAGTGCTCCCCGGGGACGGGGAGGGAGGTTAGGAGATACGCAGTATTTT. Translating it yields CSAPRGRGGRLGDTQYF.

Only a few counts were recorded for this clonotype. The rearrangement uses TRBV6-2 or TRBV6-3 and TRBJ2-1; 12 positions match TRBD2. The ends lost 5 bases at V and 3 bases at J; junction bases unmatched: 2. This CDR3 is built from 15 residues. Germline V lookup: CDR1 MNHEY, CDR2 SVGEGT. The CDR3 loop is CASSRLAGDYNEQFF. DNA of the CDR3: TGTGCCAGCAGTCGACTAGCGGGGGACTACAATGAGCAGTTCTTC.

This clonotype has ten or more counts. The chain combines TRBV20-1 with TRBJ2-2; maybe TRBD2 (6 bases). The CDR3 length is 15 residues. From germline, CDR1 is DFQATT and CDR2 SNEGSKA (reference sequence). Trimming stripped 3 bases from V and 3 bases from J, with 14 bases between. The CDR3 DNA reads as TGCAGTGCTAGGGACGCCGGGACTCACACCGGGGAGCTGTTTTTT. Encoded protein: CSARDAGTHTGELFF.